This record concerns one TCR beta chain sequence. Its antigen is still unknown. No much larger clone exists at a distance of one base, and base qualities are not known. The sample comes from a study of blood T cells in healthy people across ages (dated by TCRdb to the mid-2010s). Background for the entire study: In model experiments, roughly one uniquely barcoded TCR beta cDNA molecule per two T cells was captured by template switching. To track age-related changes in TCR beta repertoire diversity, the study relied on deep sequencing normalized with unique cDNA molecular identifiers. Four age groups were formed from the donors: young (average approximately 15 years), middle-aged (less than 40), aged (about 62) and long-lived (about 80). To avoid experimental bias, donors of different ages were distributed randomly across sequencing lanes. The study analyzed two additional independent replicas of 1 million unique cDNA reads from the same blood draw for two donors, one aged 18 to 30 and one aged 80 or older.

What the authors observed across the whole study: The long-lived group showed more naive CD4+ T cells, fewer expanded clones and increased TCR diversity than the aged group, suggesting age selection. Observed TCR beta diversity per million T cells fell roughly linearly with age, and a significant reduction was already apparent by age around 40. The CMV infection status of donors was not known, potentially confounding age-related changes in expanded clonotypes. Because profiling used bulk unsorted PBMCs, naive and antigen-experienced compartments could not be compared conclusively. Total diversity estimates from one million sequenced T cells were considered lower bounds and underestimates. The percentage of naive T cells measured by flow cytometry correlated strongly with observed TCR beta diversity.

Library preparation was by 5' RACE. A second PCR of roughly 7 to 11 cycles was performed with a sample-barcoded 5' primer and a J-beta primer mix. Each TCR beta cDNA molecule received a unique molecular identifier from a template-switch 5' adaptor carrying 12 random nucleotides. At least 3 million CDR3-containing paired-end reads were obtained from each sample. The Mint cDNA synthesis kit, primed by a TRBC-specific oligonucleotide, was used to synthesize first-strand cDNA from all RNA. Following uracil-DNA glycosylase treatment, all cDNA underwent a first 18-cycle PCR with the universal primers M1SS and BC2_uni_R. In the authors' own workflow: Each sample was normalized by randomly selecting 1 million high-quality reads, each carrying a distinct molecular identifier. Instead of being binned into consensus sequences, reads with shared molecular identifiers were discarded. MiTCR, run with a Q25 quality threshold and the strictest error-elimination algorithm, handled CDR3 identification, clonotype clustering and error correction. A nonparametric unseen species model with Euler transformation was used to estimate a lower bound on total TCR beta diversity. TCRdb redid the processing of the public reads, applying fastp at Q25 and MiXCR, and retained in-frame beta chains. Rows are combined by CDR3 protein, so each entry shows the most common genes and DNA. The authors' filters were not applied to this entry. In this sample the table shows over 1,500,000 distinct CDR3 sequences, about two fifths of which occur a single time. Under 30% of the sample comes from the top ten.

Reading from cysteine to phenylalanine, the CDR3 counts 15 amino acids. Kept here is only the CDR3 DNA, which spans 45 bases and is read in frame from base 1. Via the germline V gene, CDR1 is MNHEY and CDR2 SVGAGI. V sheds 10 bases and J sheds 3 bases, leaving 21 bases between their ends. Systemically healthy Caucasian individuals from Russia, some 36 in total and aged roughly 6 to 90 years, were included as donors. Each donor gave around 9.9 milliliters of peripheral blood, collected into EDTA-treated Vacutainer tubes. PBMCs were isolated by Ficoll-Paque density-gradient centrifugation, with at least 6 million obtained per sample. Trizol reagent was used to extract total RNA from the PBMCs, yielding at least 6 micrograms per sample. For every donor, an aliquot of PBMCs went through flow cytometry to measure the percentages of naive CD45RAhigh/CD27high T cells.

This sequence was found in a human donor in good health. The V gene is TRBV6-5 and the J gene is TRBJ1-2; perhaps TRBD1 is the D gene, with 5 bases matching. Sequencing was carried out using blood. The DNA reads TGTGCCACTCTGGATCAGGGAATCGCGGACTATGGCTACACCTTC. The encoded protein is CATLDQGIADYGYTF.